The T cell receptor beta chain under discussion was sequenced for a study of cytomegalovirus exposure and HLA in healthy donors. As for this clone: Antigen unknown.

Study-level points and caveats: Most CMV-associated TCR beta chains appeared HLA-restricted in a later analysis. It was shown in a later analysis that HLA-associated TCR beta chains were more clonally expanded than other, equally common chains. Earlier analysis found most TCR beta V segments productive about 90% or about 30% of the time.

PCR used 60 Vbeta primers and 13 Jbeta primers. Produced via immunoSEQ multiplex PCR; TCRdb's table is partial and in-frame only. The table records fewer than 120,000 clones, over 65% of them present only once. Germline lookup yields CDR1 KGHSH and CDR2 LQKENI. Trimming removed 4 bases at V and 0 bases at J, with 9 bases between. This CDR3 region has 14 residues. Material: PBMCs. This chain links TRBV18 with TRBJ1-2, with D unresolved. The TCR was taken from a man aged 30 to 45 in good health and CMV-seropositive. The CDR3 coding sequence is TGTGCCAGCTCACTTGGCCACCCTAACTATGGCTACACCTTC. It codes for CASSLGHPNYGYTF.